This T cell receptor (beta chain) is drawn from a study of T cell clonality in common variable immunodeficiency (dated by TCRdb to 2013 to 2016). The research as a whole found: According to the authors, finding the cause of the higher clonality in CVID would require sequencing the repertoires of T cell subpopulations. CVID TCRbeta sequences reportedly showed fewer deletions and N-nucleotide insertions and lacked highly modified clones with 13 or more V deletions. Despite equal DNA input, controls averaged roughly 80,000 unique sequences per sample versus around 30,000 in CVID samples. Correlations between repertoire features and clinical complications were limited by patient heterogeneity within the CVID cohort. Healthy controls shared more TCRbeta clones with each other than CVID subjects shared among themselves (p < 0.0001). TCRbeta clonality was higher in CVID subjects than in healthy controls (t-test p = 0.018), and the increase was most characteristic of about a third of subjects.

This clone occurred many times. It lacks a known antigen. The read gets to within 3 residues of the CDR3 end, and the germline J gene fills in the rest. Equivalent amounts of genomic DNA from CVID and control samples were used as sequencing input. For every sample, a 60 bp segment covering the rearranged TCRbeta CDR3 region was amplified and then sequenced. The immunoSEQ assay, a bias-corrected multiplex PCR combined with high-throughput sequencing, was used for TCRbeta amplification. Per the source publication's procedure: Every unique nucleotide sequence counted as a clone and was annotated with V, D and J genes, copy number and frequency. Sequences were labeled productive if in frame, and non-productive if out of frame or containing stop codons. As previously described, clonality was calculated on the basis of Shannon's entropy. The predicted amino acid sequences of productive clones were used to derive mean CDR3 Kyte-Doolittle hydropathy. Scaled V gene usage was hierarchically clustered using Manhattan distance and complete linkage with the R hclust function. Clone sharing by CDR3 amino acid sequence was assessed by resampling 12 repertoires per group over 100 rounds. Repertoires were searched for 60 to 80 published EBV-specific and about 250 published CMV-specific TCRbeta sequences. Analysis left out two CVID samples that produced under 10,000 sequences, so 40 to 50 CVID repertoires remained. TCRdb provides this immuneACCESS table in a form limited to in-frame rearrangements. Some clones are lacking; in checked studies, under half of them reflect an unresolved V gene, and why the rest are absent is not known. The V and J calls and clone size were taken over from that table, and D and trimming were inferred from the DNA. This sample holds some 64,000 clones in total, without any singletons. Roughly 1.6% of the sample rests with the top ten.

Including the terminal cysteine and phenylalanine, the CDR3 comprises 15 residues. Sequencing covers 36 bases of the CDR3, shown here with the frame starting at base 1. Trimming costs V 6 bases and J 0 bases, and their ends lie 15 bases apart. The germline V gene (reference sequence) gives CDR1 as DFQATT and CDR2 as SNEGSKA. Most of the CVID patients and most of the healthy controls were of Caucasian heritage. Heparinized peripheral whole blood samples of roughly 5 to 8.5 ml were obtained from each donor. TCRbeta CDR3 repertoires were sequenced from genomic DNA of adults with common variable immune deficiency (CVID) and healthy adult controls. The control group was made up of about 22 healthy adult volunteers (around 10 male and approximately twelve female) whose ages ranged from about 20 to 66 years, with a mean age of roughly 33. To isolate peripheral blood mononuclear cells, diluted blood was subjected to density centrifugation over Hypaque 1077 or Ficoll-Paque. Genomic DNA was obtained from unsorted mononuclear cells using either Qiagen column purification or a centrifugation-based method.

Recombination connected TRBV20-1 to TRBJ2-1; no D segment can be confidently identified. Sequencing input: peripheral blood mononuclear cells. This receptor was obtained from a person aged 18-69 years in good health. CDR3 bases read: TGCAGTGCGGTAGCTAGGTGGAGCTCCTACAATGAG. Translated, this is CSAVARWSSYNE. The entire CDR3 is CSAVARWSSYNEQFF.